Listed below are T cell receptor beta chains from one sample, sequenced in a study of T cells in tuberculosis. Some clones are missing from TCRdb's copy, which holds only in-frame ones; the method was immunoSEQ multiplex PCR. The sample contains 54,000 or so clones, around 81% of which appear only once. Sequenced: CD1b-GMM tetramer-negative cells sorted from PBMCs. Every receptor here comes from an adult woman with latent tuberculosis. Both conserved end residues are part of each CDR3. D genes are given only for firm matches. Some rows have no size entry. The others give once, few or many, or a class for an expanded clone.

len: 16
v_gene: TRBV14
d_gene: TRBD2
abundance: .
j_gene: TRBJ2-7
CDR3aa: CASSQDLLAGLYEQYF
CDR3nt: TGTGCCAGCAGCCAAGACCTACTAGCGGGGCTCTACGAGCAGTACTTC

len: 10
v_gene: TRBV7-2
d_gene: .
abundance: .
j_gene: TRBJ2-7
CDR3aa: CASGNYEQYF
CDR3nt: TGTGCCAGCGGTAACTACGAGCAGTACTTC

len: 15
v_gene: TRBV6-5
d_gene: .
abundance: .
j_gene: TRBJ2-3
CDR3aa: CASSSSDSRWDTQYF
CDR3nt: TGTGCCAGCAGCTCTTCGGACTCCCGGTGGGATACGCAGTATTTT

len: 18
v_gene: TRBV7-2
d_gene: TRBD1
abundance: .
j_gene: TRBJ2-7
CDR3aa: CASSLGPPGTGVSYEQYF
CDR3nt: TGTGCCAGCAGCTTAGGCCCTCCCGGGACAGGGGTCTCCTACGAGCAGTACTTC

len: 17
v_gene: TRBV19
d_gene: TRBD2
abundance: .
j_gene: TRBJ2-7
CDR3aa: CASSIGGLAGRGGEQYF
CDR3nt: TGTGCCAGTAGTATAGGCGGACTAGCGGGCCGTGGGGGCGAGCAGTACTTC

len: 13
v_gene: TRBV5-6
d_gene: TRBD1
abundance: .
j_gene: TRBJ2-7
CDR3aa: CASSEGAAYEQYF
CDR3nt: TGTGCCAGCAGCGAGGGGGCTGCCTACGAGCAGTACTTC

len: 16
v_gene: TRBV18
d_gene: TRBD1
abundance: .
j_gene: TRBJ1-2
CDR3aa: CASSRAGTGVFIGYTF
CDR3nt: TGTGCCAGCTCGCGCGCCGGGACAGGGGTGTTTATTGGCTACACCTTC

len: 13
v_gene: TRBV28
d_gene: .
abundance: .
j_gene: TRBJ1-1
CDR3aa: CASSFGGSTEAFF
CDR3nt: TGTGCCAGCAGTTTCGGGGGAAGCACTGAAGCTTTCTTT

len: 14
v_gene: TRBV19
d_gene: TRBD2
abundance: few
j_gene: TRBJ2-1
CDR3aa: CASRSSGRVNEQFF
CDR3nt: TGTGCCAGCCGTTCGAGCGGGAGAGTGAATGAGCAGTTCTTC

len: 13
v_gene: TRBV7-2
d_gene: TRBD1
abundance: once
j_gene: TRBJ1-1
CDR3aa: CASSLTGETEAFF
CDR3nt: TGTGCCAGCAGTTTAACAGGGGAGACTGAAGCTTTCTTT

len: 13
v_gene: TRBV7-6
d_gene: .
abundance: .
j_gene: TRBJ2-3
CDR3aa: CASSSSVADTQYF
CDR3nt: TGTGCCAGCAGCTCCTCGGTGGCAGATACGCAGTATTTT

len: 15
v_gene: TRBV25-1
d_gene: TRBD2
abundance: once
j_gene: TRBJ2-3
CDR3aa: CASSIAGGNTDTQYF
CDR3nt: TGTGCCAGTTCTATAGCGGGGGGAAACACAGATACGCAGTATTTT

len: 17
v_gene: TRBV14
d_gene: .
abundance: .
j_gene: TRBJ2-2
CDR3aa: CASSQDTKGAGRDRLFF
CDR3nt: TGTGCCAGCAGCCAAGATACGAAGGGCGCAGGACGAGACAGGCTGTTTTTT

len: 14
v_gene: TRBV13
d_gene: .
abundance: .
j_gene: TRBJ1-1
CDR3aa: CASSPRHRDTEAFF
CDR3nt: TGTGCCAGCAGCCCCCGGCACAGGGACACTGAAGCTTTCTTT